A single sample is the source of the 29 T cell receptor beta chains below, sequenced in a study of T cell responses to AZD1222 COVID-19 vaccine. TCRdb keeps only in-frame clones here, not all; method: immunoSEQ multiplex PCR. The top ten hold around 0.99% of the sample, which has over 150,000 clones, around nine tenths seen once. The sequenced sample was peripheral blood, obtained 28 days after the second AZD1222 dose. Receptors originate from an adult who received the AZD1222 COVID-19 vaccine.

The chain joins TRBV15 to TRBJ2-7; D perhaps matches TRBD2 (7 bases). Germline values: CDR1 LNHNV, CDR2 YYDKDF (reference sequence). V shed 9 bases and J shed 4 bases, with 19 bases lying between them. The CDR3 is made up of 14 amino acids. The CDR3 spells CATAGEGGFYEQYF. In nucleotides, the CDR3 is TGTGCCACAGCCGGGGAGGGGGGCTTTTACGAGCAGTACTTC. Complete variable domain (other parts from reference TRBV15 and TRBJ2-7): DAMVIQNPRYQVTQFGKPVTLSCSQTLNHNVMYWYQQKSSQAPKLLFHYYDKDFNNEADTPDNFQSRRPNTSFCFLDIRSPGLGDTAMYLCATAGEGGFYEQYFGPGTRLTVT.

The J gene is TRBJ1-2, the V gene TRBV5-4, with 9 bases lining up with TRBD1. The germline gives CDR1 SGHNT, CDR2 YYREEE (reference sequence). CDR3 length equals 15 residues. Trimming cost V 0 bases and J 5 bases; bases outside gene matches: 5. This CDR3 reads CASSLEGTGQYGYTF. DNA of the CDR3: TGTGCCAGCAGCTTGGAGGGGACAGGGCAGTATGGCTACACCTTC.

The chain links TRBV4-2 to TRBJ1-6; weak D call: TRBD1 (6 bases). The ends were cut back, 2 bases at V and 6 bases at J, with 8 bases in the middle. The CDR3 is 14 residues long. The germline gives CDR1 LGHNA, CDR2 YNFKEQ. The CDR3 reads CASSQLDSNSPLHF. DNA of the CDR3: TGTGCCAGCAGCCAATTGGACAGTAATTCACCCCTCCACTTT.

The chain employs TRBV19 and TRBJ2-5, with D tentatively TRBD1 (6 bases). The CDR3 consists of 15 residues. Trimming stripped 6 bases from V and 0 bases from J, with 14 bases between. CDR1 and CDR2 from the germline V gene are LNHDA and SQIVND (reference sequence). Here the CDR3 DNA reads TGTGCCAGTAGCTTTTTGGGACAAAACCAAGAGACCCAGTACTTC. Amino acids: CASSFLGQNQETQYF.

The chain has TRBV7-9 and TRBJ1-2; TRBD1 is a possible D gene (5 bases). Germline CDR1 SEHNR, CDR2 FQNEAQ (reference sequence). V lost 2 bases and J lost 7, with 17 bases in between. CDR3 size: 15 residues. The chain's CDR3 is CASSLIGRGSGGYTF. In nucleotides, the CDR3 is TGTGCCAGCAGCTTAATAGGGAGGGGTTCCGGTGGCTACACCTTC. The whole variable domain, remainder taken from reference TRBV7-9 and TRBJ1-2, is DTGVSQNPRHKITKRGQNVTFRCDPISEHNRLYWYRQTLGQGPEFLTYFQNEAQLEKSRLLSDRFSAERPKGSFSTLEIQRTEQGDSAMYLCASSLIGRGSGGYTFGSGTRLTVV.

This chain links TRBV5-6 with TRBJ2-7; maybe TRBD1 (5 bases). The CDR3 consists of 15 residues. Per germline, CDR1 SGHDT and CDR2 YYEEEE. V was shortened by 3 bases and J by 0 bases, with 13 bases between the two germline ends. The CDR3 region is CASSSVRTSSYEQYF. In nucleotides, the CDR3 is TGTGCCAGCAGCTCAGTCAGGACAAGCTCCTACGAGCAGTACTTC.

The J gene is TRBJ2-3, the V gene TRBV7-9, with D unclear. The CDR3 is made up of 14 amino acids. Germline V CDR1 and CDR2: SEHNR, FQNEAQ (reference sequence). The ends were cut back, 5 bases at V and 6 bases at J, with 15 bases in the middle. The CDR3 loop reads CASSPSISGDTQYF. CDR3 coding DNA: TGTGCCAGCAGCCCCTCCATTTCCGGTGATACGCAGTATTTT.

This chain's CDR3 is CASSLDPGTGFNYGYTF. In DNA form, the CDR3 reads TGCGCCAGCAGCTTGGACCCCGGGACAGGCTTTAACTATGGCTACACCTTC. This sequence joins TRBV5-1 and TRBJ1-2; 8 nucleotides match TRBD1. Germline loops: CDR1 SGHRS, CDR2 YFSETQ. Germline trimming cut 0 bases from V and 1 base from J; bases unmatched to any gene: 8. The CDR3 runs 17 residues. The whole variable domain, remainder taken from reference TRBV5-1 and TRBJ1-2, is KAGVTQTPRYLIKTRGQQVTLSCSPISGHRSVSWYQQTPGQGLQFLFEYFSETQRNKGNFPGRFSGRQFSNSRSEMNVSTLELGDSALYLCASSLDPGTGFNYGYTFGSGTRLTVV.

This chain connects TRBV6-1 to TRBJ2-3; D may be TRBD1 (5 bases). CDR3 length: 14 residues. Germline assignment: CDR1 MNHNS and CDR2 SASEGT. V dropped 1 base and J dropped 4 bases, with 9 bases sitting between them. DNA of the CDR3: TGTGCCAGCAGTGAAGTGGCAGGGCCAGATACGCAGTATTTT. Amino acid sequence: CASSEVAGPDTQYF.

In DNA, the CDR3 is TGTGCCAGCAGCGTAGGTGAGGTAGGAAGGCAGTCACAGTTCTTC. Protein product: CASSVGEVGRQSQFF. This sequence joins TRBV9 and TRBJ2-1; D call uncertain. The germline gives CDR1 SGDLS, CDR2 YYNGEE. This CDR3 comprises 15 residues. V lost 0 bases and J lost 13, with 20 bases in between.

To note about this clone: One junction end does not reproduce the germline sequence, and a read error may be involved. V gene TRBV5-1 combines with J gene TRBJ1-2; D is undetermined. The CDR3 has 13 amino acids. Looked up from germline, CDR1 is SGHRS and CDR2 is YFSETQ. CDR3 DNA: TGCGCCAGCGCTCAAAACATCGACGCCCGGACGTCCTTC. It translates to CASAQNIDARTSF.

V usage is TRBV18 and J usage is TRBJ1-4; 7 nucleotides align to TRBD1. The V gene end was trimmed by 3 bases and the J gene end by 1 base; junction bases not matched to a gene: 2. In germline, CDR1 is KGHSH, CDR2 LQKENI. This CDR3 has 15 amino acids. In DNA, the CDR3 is TGTGCCAGCTCACCCCGACAGGGAACTAATGAAAAACTGTTTTTT. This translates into CASSPRQGTNEKLFF. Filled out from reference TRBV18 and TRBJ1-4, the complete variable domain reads NAGVMQNPRHLVRRRGQEARLRCSPMKGHSHVYWYRQLPEEGLKFMVYLQKENIIDESGMPKERFSAEFPKEGPSILRIQQVVRGDSAAYFCASSPRQGTNEKLFFGSGTQLSVL.

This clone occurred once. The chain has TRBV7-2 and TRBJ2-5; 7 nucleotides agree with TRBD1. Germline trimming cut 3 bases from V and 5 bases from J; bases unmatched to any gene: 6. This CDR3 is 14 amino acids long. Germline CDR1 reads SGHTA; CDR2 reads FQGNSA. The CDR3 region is CASSFYTGVETQYF. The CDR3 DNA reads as TGTGCCAGCAGCTTTTACACAGGGGTGGAGACCCAGTACTTC.

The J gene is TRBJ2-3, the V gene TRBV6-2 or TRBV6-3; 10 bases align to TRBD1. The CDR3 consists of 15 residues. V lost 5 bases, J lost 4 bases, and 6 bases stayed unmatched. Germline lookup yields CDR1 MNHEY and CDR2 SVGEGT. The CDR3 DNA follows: TGTGCCAGCAGTCCCATGACAGGGGGCCCAGATACGCAGTATTTT. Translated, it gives CASSPMTGGPDTQYF.

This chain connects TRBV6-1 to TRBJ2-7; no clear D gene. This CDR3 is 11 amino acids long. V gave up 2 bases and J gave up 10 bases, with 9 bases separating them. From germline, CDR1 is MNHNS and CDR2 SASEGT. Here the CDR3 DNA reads TGTGCCAGCAGTGAATCGCAACGTCAGTACTTC. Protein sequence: CASSESQRQYF.

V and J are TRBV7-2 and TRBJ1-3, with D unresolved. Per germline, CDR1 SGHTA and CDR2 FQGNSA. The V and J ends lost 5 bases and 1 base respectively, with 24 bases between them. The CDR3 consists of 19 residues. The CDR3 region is CASSIRHSPPGGSGNTIYF. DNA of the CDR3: TGTGCCAGCAGCATTCGACATTCCCCCCCAGGAGGGTCTGGAAACACCATATATTTT.

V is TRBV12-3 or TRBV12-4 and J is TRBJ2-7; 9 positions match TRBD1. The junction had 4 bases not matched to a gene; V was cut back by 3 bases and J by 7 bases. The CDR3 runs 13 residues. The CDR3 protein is CASSFTGQGEQYF. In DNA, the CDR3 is TGTGCCAGCAGTTTCACCGGACAGGGGGAGCAGTACTTC.

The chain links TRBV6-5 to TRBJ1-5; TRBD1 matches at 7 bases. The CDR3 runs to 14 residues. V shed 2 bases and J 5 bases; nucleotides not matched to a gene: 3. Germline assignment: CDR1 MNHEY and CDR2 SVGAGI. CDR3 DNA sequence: TGTGCCAGCAGTTACCAAGGGGGCTATCAGCCCCAGCATTTT. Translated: CASSYQGGYQPQHF.

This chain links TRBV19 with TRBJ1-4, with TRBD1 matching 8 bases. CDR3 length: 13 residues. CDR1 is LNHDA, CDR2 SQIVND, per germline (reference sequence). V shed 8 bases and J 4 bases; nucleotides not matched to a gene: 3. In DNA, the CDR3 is TGTGCCAGTCAGGGGGCGGGTAATGAAAAACTGTTTTTT. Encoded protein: CASQGAGNEKLFF.

The CDR3 nucleotides are TGTGCCAGCAGCTTATCGTTGGTGGTTTCACCCCTCCACTTT. Protein: CASSLSLVVSPLHF. The genes are TRBV7-2 and TRBJ1-6; D is undetermined. The germline CDR1 and CDR2 sequences are SGHTA and FQGNSA. This CDR3 region has 14 residues. Trimming left V 2 bases short and J 9 bases short, with 11 bases between.

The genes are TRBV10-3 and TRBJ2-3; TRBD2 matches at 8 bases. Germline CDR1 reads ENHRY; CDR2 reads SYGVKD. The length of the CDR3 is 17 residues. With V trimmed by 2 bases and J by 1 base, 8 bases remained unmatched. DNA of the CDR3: TGTGCCATCAGTGAGCTGTCGGGGGGGGCCGGCACAGATACGCAGTATTTT. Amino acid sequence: CAISELSGGAGTDTQYF.

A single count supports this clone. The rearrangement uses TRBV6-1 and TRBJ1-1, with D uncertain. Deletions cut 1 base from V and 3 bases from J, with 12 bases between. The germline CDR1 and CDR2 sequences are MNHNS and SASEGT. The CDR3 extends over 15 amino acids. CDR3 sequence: CASSEEGLYYTEAFF. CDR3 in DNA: TGTGCCAGCAGTGAAGAAGGACTTTATTACACTGAAGCTTTCTTT.

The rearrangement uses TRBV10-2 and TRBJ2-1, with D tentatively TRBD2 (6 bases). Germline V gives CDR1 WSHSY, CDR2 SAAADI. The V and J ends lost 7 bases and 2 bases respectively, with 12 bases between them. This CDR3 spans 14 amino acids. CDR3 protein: CASMEGYAYNEQFF. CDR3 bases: TGCGCCAGCATGGAGGGATATGCCTACAATGAGCAGTTCTTC.

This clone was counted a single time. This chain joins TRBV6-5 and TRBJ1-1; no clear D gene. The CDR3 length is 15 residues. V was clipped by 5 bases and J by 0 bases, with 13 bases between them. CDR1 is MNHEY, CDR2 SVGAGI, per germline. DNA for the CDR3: TGTGCCAGCAGTCTCACGAACGCGATGAACACTGAAGCTTTCTTT. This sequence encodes CASSLTNAMNTEAFF.

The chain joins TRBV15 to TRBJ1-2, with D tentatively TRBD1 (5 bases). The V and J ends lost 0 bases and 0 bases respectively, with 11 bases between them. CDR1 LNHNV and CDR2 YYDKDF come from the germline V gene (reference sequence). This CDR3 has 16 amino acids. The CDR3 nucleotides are TGTGCCACCAGCAGAGATCGGGGGTTCGCTAACTATGGCTACACCTTC. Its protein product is CATSRDRGFANYGYTF. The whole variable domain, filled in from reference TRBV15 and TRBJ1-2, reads DAMVIQNPRYQVTQFGKPVTLSCSQTLNHNVMYWYQQKSSQAPKLLFHYYDKDFNNEADTPDNFQSRRPNTSFCFLDIRSPGLGDTAMYLCATSRDRGFANYGYTFGSGTRLTVV.

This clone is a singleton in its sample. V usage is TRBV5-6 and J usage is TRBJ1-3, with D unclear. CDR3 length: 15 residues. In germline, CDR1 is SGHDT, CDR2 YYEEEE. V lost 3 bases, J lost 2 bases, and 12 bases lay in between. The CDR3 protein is CASSSPGYPGNTIYF. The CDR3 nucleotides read TGTGCCAGCAGCTCCCCGGGATATCCTGGAAACACCATATATTTT.

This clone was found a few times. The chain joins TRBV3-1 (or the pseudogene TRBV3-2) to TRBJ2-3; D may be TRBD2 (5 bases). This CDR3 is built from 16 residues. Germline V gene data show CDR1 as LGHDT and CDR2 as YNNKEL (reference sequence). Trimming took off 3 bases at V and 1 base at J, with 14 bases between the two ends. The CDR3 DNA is TGTGCCAGCAGCCATTGGCGGCTGAGGGGCACAGATACGCAGTATTTT. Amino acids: CASSHWRLRGTDTQYF.

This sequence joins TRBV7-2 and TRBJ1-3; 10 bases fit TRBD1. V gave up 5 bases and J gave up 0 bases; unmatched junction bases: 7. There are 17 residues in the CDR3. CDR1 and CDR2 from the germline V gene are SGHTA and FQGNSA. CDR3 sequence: CASSPKTGGPSGNTIYF. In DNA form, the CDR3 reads TGTGCCAGCAGCCCAAAGACAGGGGGCCCCTCTGGAAACACCATATATTTT.

CDR3 loop: CASSKMVGASYGNTIYF. In DNA, the CDR3 is TGTGCCAGTAGTAAGATGGTCGGGGCATCGTATGGAAACACCATATATTTT. V and J are TRBV19 and TRBJ1-3; D possibly corresponds to TRBD1 (5 bases). CDR3 size: 17 residues. The germline V gene has CDR1 LNHDA and CDR2 SQIVND (reference sequence). The ends were cut back, 4 bases at V and 3 bases at J, with 19 bases in the middle.